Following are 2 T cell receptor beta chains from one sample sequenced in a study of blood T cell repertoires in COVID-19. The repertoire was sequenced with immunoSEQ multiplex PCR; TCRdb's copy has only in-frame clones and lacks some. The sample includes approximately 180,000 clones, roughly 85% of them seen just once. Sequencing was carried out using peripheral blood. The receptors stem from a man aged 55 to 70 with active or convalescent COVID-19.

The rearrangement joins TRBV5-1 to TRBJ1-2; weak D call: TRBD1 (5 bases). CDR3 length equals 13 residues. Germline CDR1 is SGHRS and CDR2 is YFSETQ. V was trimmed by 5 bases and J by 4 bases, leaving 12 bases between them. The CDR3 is CASRGQGTYGYTF. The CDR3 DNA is TGCGCCAGCAGGGGTCAGGGTACCTATGGCTACACCTTC.

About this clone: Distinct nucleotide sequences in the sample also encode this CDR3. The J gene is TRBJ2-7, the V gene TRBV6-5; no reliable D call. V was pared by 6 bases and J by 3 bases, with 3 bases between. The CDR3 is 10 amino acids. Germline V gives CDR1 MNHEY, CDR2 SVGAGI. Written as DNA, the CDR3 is TGTGCCAGCAGCCTCTACGAGCAGTACTTC. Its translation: CASSLYEQYF.